The 26 T cell receptor beta chains below were found in one sample sequenced in a study of response to subunit inactivated influenza vaccine. In TCRdb, the RT-PCR reads were re-called with MiXCR into one record per CDR3 protein. Found here are about 620,000 distinct CDR3 sequences, about 11% of them singletons; the top ten hold more than 9.5%. The same sample was also used in a study of T cells expressing NK-cell markers. This second study notes: UMIs were included in TCR beta cDNA generated by 5'RACE template switching.

The specimen was PBMCs from blood, collected on the day of vaccination. Receptors were obtained from a man aged 45-65 years who received an inactivated influenza vaccine.

In its sample, this clonotype was seen a few times. The chain employs TRBV10-3 and TRBJ2-5; the match to TRBD1 covers 9 bases. The CDR3 has 16 amino acids. Trimming cost V 4 bases and J 4 bases; bases outside gene matches: 10. Germline V lookup: CDR1 ENHRY, CDR2 SYGVKD. DNA for the CDR3: TGTGCCATCAGTGTTTCCGGGACAGGGACCCCAGAGACCCAGTACTTC. Translated: CAISVSGTGTPETQYF.

This chain uses TRBV27 with TRBJ2-1; 11 bases fit TRBD2. The CDR3 spans 16 residues. V dropped 5 bases and J dropped 3; count of bases not matched to a gene: 6. Looked up from germline, CDR1 is MNHEY and CDR2 is SMNVEV (reference sequence). CDR3 bases: TGTGCCAGCAGTATAGCGGGAGGGTATATCTACAATGAGCAGTTCTTC. It codes for CASSIAGGYIYNEQFF.

The rearrangement uses TRBV12-3 or TRBV12-4 and TRBJ1-1; D gene unclear. V was shortened by 0 bases and J by 7 bases, with 6 bases between the two germline ends. The CDR3 length is 12 residues. CDR3 sequence: CASSLAGHEAFF. CDR3 bases: TGTGCCAGCAGTTTAGCAGGGCATGAAGCTTTCTTT.

In its sample, this clonotype was seen many times. The genes are TRBV3-1 and TRBJ1-2, with TRBD1 as a possible D gene (5 bases). This CDR3 has 17 amino acids. The ends were cut back, 2 bases at V and 3 bases at J, with 19 bases in the middle. Germline CDR1 and CDR2: LGHDT and YNNKEL (reference sequence). CDR3 protein: CASSQFGDGGIDYGYTF. Here the CDR3 DNA reads TGTGCCAGCAGCCAATTTGGGGACGGGGGTATAGACTATGGCTACACCTTC. The full variable domain, its missing parts supplied by reference TRBV3-1 and TRBJ1-2, is DTAVSQTPKYLVTQMGNDKSIKCEQNLGHDTMYWYKQDSKKFLKIMFSYNNKELIINETVPNRFSPKSPDKAHLNLHINSLELGDSAVYFCASSQFGDGGIDYGYTFGSGTRLTVV.

This clonotype appeared a few times. The chain combines TRBV4-2 with TRBJ1-6; TRBD1 might be the D (6 bases). CDR1 is LGHNA and CDR2 is YNFKEQ in the germline V gene. The CDR3 length is 15 residues. Trimming took 3 bases from V and 7 from J, leaving 13 bases between them. The CDR3 nucleotides read TGTGCCAGCAGCCAGGGGGTCAGGGGAAATTCACCCCTCCACTTT. Protein: CASSQGVRGNSPLHF.

The V and J genes are TRBV11-2 and TRBJ1-4; 9 bases match TRBD1. Germline V CDR1 and CDR2: SGHAT, FQNNGV. The CDR3 totals 15 residues. V shed 10 bases, J shed 6 bases, and the junction held 12 bases outside the gene matches. CDR3 sequence reads: CATRPGTGIYEKLFF. Written as DNA, the CDR3 is TGTGCCACTCGACCAGGGACAGGGATCTATGAAAAACTGTTTTTT.

This clonotype was seen a few times. The rearrangement links TRBV27 to TRBJ1-5, with no clear D. This CDR3 has 16 amino acids. Trimming stripped 2 bases from V and 0 bases from J, with 11 bases between. Germline V gene lookup returns CDR1 MNHEY and CDR2 SMNVEV (reference sequence). The CDR3 bases are TGTGCCAGCAGTTTAAAGTCGCAAAATAGCAATCAGCCCCAGCATTTT. Translated: CASSLKSQNSNQPQHF.

This chain uses TRBV18 with TRBJ2-6; TRBD1 matches 11 bases. Germline lookup yields CDR1 KGHSH and CDR2 LQKENI. Trimming at V came to 3 bases and at J to 1 base, leaving 5 bases not matched to a gene. CDR3 size: 18 residues. The CDR3 region is CASSPPGTGGSGANVLTF. The DNA for the CDR3 is TGTGCCAGCTCACCCCCCGGGACAGGGGGTTCTGGGGCCAACGTCCTGACTTTC.

The table lists this clonotype with a few counts. The chain employs TRBV6-4 and TRBJ2-1; TRBD2 aligns across 9 bases. Trimming took 4 bases from V and 6 from J; bases not matched to a gene: 7. From germline, CDR1 is MRHNA and CDR2 SNTAGT. The CDR3 totals 15 residues. CDR3 bases: TGTGCCAGCAGTGCGCAAGCGGGAGGCTTCAATGAGCAGTTCTTC. This sequence encodes CASSAQAGGFNEQFF.

This clonotype has a handful of counts. The V gene is TRBV10-3, the J gene TRBJ1-1, with 9 bases lining up with TRBD1. With V trimmed by 4 bases and J by 7 bases, 1 base remained unmatched. Per germline, CDR1 ENHRY and CDR2 SYGVKD. CDR3 length equals 12 residues. The CDR3 nucleotides read TGTGCCATCAGTGCGGACAGGGGTGAAGCTTTCTTT. This encodes CAISADRGEAFF.

This clonotype was detected only a few times. V gene TRBV30 combines with J gene TRBJ1-6; D is ambiguous. The CDR3 loop spans 14 amino acids. Germline values: CDR1 GTSNPN, CDR2 SVGIG (reference sequence). V was clipped by 2 bases and J by 6 bases, with 11 bases between them. CDR3: CAWSWAERNSPLHF. Here the CDR3 DNA reads TGTGCCTGGAGTTGGGCAGAGCGTAATTCACCCCTCCACTTT.

In this sample, this clonotype turned up a few times. V gene TRBV5-5 combines with J gene TRBJ1-2; D unclear. Germline lookup yields CDR1 SGHKS and CDR2 YYEKEE (reference sequence). V lost 0 bases and J lost 2, with 11 bases in between. This CDR3 has 15 residues. The CDR3 is CASSLGPVGNYGYTF. The CDR3 nucleotides read TGTGCCAGCAGCTTGGGACCGGTTGGCAACTATGGCTACACCTTC.

At least ten counts were recorded for this clonotype. The chain links TRBV20-1 to TRBJ1-5; no clear D. CDR3 length: 12 amino acids. V was cut by 6 bases and J by 4 bases, with 10 bases left in between. Looked up from germline, CDR1 is DFQATT and CDR2 is SNEGSKA (reference sequence). CDR3 DNA: TGCAGTGCCTCCCGGCTTAATCAGCCCCAGCATTTT. As protein: CSASRLNQPQHF.

This clonotype came up many times. V is TRBV19 and J is TRBJ2-3, with D possibly matching TRBD1 (5 bases). The CDR3 has 17 residues. The germline V and J ends were trimmed by 6 bases and 4 bases, with 23 bases remaining between them. Per the germline V gene, CDR1 is LNHDA and CDR2 is SQIVND (reference sequence). CDR3 DNA: TGTGCCAGTAGCAAGACCGTGGCAGGGTTTTATTCAGATACGCAGTATTTT. Translating it yields CASSKTVAGFYSDTQYF.

The rearrangement links TRBV20-1 to TRBJ2-5; no definite D call. V was shortened by 2 bases and J by 4 bases, with 11 bases between the two germline ends. The CDR3 consists of 13 residues. Germline CDR1 and CDR2: DFQATT and SNEGSKA (reference sequence). The CDR3 sequence: CSARLAWGETQYF. As DNA, the CDR3 is TGCAGTGCTAGATTGGCGTGGGGAGAGACCCAGTACTTC.

This chain connects TRBV7-3 to TRBJ2-3; 8 positions agree with TRBD1. The germline CDR1 and CDR2 sequences are SGHTA and FQGTGA. The CDR3 consists of 13 residues. Unmatched junction bases numbered 3, after V lost 5 bases and J lost 5 bases. The CDR3 DNA sequence: TGTGCCAGCAGCGCACAGGGGGGAGATACGCAGTATTTT. Translating it yields CASSAQGGDTQYF.

This chain connects TRBV27 to TRBJ2-2; tentative D call: TRBD2 (5 bases). V was cut by 4 bases and J by 6 bases, with 12 bases left in between. Germline CDR1 and CDR2: MNHEY and SMNVEV (reference sequence). The CDR3 is made up of 14 amino acids. The CDR3, as DNA: TGTGCCAGCAGTTCCAAGTGGGGAGCCGGGGAGCTGTTTTTT. Translated: CASSSKWGAGELFF.

This clonotype appeared a few times. V and J are TRBV5-1 and TRBJ1-6, with 7 bases identical to TRBD1. V was pared by 5 bases and J by 12 bases, with 11 bases of the junction left unmatched. The germline V gene has CDR1 SGHRS and CDR2 YFSETQ. There are 14 residues in the CDR3. The CDR3 bases are TGCGCCAGCAGAAAAGCAACAGGGGAGGTACCCCTCCACTTT. As protein: CASRKATGEVPLHF.

This clonotype occurred a few times. CDR3 region: CASSKTGRQETQYF. The CDR3 DNA is TGTGCCAGCAGCAAAACAGGGAGACAAGAGACCCAGTACTTC. The rearrangement uses TRBV21-1 and TRBJ2-5; the tabulated D call, TRBD1, remains unverified against the DNA. TRBV21-1 is flagged as a pseudogene. The CDR3 sequence is 14 residues long.

The chain uses TRBV29-1 and TRBJ1-2, with 10 bases fitting TRBD1. The CDR3 contains 15 residues. The V gene end was trimmed by 6 bases and the J gene end by 5 bases; junction bases not matched to a gene: 12. In germline, CDR1 is SQVTM, CDR2 ANQGSEA. The CDR3 loop is CSVVPLGQGLYGYTF. The CDR3 nucleotides read TGCAGCGTCGTTCCCTTGGGACAGGGGCTATATGGCTACACCTTC. Full variable domain (missing parts from reference TRBV29-1 and TRBJ1-2): SAVISQKPSRDICQRGTSLTIQCQVDSQVTMMFWYRQQPGQSLTLIATANQGSEATYESGFVIDKFPISRPNLTFSTLTVSNMSPEDSSIYLCSVVPLGQGLYGYTFGSGTRLTVV.

This clonotype turned up a few times. The V and J genes are TRBV7-9 and TRBJ2-7; no reliable D call. The CDR3 runs to 16 residues. CDR1 is SEHNR, CDR2 FQNEAQ, per germline (reference sequence). Trimming took 3 bases from V and 2 from J, leaving 17 bases between them. CDR3 sequence reads: CASSFEFPGRTYEQYF. The CDR3 coding sequence is TGTGCCAGCAGCTTTGAGTTTCCAGGTCGAACCTACGAGCAGTACTTC. The whole variable domain, filled in from reference TRBV7-9 and TRBJ2-7, reads DTGVSQNPRHKITKRGQNVTFRCDPISEHNRLYWYRQTLGQGPEFLTYFQNEAQLEKSRLLSDRFSAERPKGSFSTLEIQRTEQGDSAMYLCASSFEFPGRTYEQYFGPGTRLTVT.

This clonotype was seen many times. The rearrangement links TRBV7-2 to TRBJ2-1, with 10 bases lining up with TRBD2. The CDR3 sequence is 16 residues long. Germline CDR1 SGHTA, CDR2 FQGNSA. V lost 5 bases to trimming and J lost 4 bases; unmatched junction nucleotides: 8. The CDR3: CASSRRTLAGYNEQFF. CDR3 DNA sequence: TGTGCCAGCAGCCGAAGGACACTAGCGGGATACAATGAGCAGTTCTTC.

The CDR3 sequence is CASSLTGTRSYEQYF. CDR3 DNA: TGCGCCAGCAGCTTGACCGGGACTAGATCCTACGAGCAGTACTTC. The chain couples TRBV5-1 to TRBJ2-7; 8 positions agree with TRBD2. The ends lost 1 base at V and 1 base at J; junction bases unmatched: 4. This CDR3 comprises 15 residues. Germline-derived CDR1 and CDR2 are SGHRS and YFSETQ.

The V gene is TRBV27, the J gene TRBJ2-7; 12 bases agree with TRBD2. This CDR3 region has 16 residues. J gave up 2 bases and V 3 bases, and 5 bases lay outside the gene matches. CDR1 and CDR2 from the germline V gene are MNHEY and SMNVEV (reference sequence). The CDR3 loop reads CASSFGPSGGAYEQYF. CDR3 nucleotide sequence: TGTGCCAGCAGTTTTGGTCCTAGCGGGGGGGCCTACGAGCAGTACTTC.

The table lists this clonotype with a few counts. The rearrangement uses TRBV4-3 and TRBJ2-1; 10 bases align to TRBD2. Germline lookup yields CDR1 LGHNA and CDR2 YSLEER. CDR3 length: 16 residues. Unmatched junction bases numbered 10, after V lost 2 bases and J lost 9 bases. CDR3 DNA sequence: TGCGCCAGCAGCCAATTAGGAGCGGGGGGGCATAGTGAGCAGTTCTTC. Translation gives CASSQLGAGGHSEQFF.

J is TRBJ2-3 and V is TRBV20-1; 8 bases are shared with TRBD2. Trimming cost V 3 bases and J 3 bases; bases outside gene matches: 5. Per the germline V gene, CDR1 is DFQATT and CDR2 is SNEGSKA (reference sequence). CDR3 size: 14 residues. For the CDR3, the DNA is TGCAGTGCTAGCCATGGACTAGCTACAGATACGCAGTATTTT. It yields the protein CSASHGLATDTQYF.